The 21 T cell receptor beta chains listed next were all sequenced from one sample in a study of CD8 T cells in Susac syndrome. After extraction with the RNeasy kit, roughly 0.5 to 1 ug of the RNA was reverse transcribed using random hexamers. TCRdb ran MiXCR on the immunoSEQ multiplex PCR reads and lists one entry per CDR3 protein. This repertoire shows under 200,000 distinct CDR3 sequences, around 95% found once; its top ten account for under 0.12%. Sample: CD4+ T cells from PBMCs. The receptors come from a human donor in good health.

The chain recombines TRBV6-5 with TRBJ2-1; tentatively, D is TRBD1 or TRBD2 (6 bases each). The length of the CDR3 is 14 residues. The germline CDR1 and CDR2 sequences are MNHEY and SVGAGI. Deletions cut 6 bases from V and 8 bases from J, with 17 bases between. The CDR3 protein is CASSRRGVLDEQFF. CDR3 coding DNA: TGTGCCAGCAGCAGAAGGGGGGTGTTGGATGAGCAGTTCTTC.

The rearrangement uses TRBV5-1 and TRBJ2-7; TRBD1 matches at 9 bases. Germline assignment: CDR1 SGHRS and CDR2 YFSETQ. J gave up 4 bases and V 7 bases, and 9 bases lay outside the gene matches. The CDR3 consists of 14 residues. The CDR3 DNA reads as TGCGCCAGCTCGACACAGGGGGCGATGTACGAGCAGTACTTC. Protein: CASSTQGAMYEQYF.

The chain has TRBV9 and TRBJ1-1; 7 nucleotides line up with TRBD1. This CDR3 has 16 residues. V shed 1 base and J 3 bases; nucleotides not matched to a gene: 9. CDR1 and CDR2 (germline): SGDLS, YYNGEE. The CDR3 sequence: CASSVLTGAEDTEAFF. DNA of the CDR3: TGTGCCAGCAGCGTACTCACAGGGGCCGAGGACACTGAAGCTTTCTTT.

The chain joins TRBV27 to TRBJ2-5; D might be TRBD1 or TRBD2, each matching 5 bases. The germline CDR1 and CDR2 sequences are MNHEY and SMNVEV (reference sequence). CDR3 size: 16 residues. Between the trimmed V and J ends, which lost 5 bases and 5 bases, there was a span of 21 bases. The CDR3 reads CASSTSTAASSETQYF. CDR3 nucleotide sequence: TGTGCCAGCAGTACCTCGACAGCGGCCTCCAGCGAGACCCAGTACTTC.

The chain combines TRBV6-5 with TRBJ2-1; D is perhaps TRBD1 (5 bases). CDR1 MNHEY and CDR2 SVGAGI come from the germline V gene. CDR3 size: 13 residues. The V and J ends lost 6 bases and 9 bases respectively, with 15 bases between them. CDR3 in DNA: TGTGCCAGCAGCCCCCCAGGGATCGGTGAGCAGTTCTTC. Protein product: CASSPPGIGEQFF.

The count of this clonotype is one. The gene calls are TRBV4-2 and TRBJ2-6; D is possibly TRBD1 or TRBD2 (6 bases each). The length of the CDR3 is 19 residues. The V end lost 1 base, the J end lost 4 bases, and 20 bases lay between the germline ends. Germline V gene sequence: CDR1 LGHNA, CDR2 YNFKEQ. CDR3 residues: CASSQAHRDSRAGANVLTF. CDR3 sequence (DNA): TGTGCCAGCAGCCAAGCCCACAGGGACTCACGGGCCGGGGCCAACGTCCTGACTTTC.

The chain combines TRBV20-1 with TRBJ2-1, with 8 bases identical to TRBD1. V lost 0 bases and J lost 4; bases outside the gene matches: 11. Germline V gene data show CDR1 as DFQATT and CDR2 as SNEGSKA (reference sequence). The CDR3 runs 17 residues. The CDR3 DNA sequence: TGCAGTGCTAGAGAAAGCAGGGGGCGATTAGGGTACAATGAGCAGTTCTTC. Its translation is CSARESRGRLGYNEQFF.

This sequence joins TRBV9 and TRBJ2-1, with a tentative D call TRBD2 (6 bases). Germline CDR1 SGDLS, CDR2 YYNGEE. V lost 1 base and J lost 2, with 10 bases in between. The CDR3 has 15 residues. The CDR3 bases are TGTGCCAGCAGCGTAACTGGCGGGACCTACAATGAGCAGTTCTTC. It yields the protein CASSVTGGTYNEQFF.

The chain carries TRBV12-3 or TRBV12-4 and TRBJ2-1; D is ambiguous. This CDR3 is built from 14 residues. The V end was cut by 5 bases, the J end by 0 bases, with 8 bases between. This chain's CDR3 is CASSHPGSYNEQFF. The CDR3 DNA follows: TGTGCCAGCAGTCATCCGGGCTCCTACAATGAGCAGTTCTTC.

This clonotype occurred once. The chain uses TRBV29-1 and TRBJ2-6, with D maybe TRBD2 (6 bases). V was shortened by 7 bases and J by 2 bases, with 12 bases between the two germline ends. The CDR3 covers 14 residues. Germline CDR1 is SQVTM and CDR2 is ANQGSEA. DNA for the CDR3: TGCAGCGCTCAGACGGGAGCTGGGGCCAACGTCCTGACTTTC. Residues: CSAQTGAGANVLTF. Complete variable domain (other parts from reference TRBV29-1 and TRBJ2-6): SAVISQKPSRDICQRGTSLTIQCQVDSQVTMMFWYRQQPGQSLTLIATANQGSEATYESGFVIDKFPISRPNLTFSTLTVSNMSPEDSSIYLCSAQTGAGANVLTFGAGSRLTVL.

The chain has TRBV29-1 and TRBJ2-1; TRBD2 agrees at 10 bases. Unmatched junction bases numbered 4, after V lost 5 bases and J lost 9 bases. Germline loops: CDR1 SQVTM, CDR2 ANQGSEA. The CDR3 extends over 12 amino acids. CDR3 bases: TGCAGCGTTAGCGGGGGGGCCGGTGAGCAGTTCTTC. This gives the protein CSVSGGAGEQFF.

The rearrangement uses TRBV18 and TRBJ1-4, with D unclear. Germline V gene data show CDR1 as KGHSH and CDR2 as LQKENI. V lost 6 bases to trimming and J lost 0 bases, with 11 bases between them. The length of the CDR3 is 15 residues. The CDR3 region has the DNA TGTGCCAGCTCCCTCGGCAGCGCAACTAATGAAAAACTGTTTTTT. This gives the protein CASSLGSATNEKLFF. The complete variable domain, with remaining parts taken from reference TRBV18 and TRBJ1-4, reads NAGVMQNPRHLVRRRGQEARLRCSPMKGHSHVYWYRQLPEEGLKFMVYLQKENIIDESGMPKERFSAEFPKEGPSILRIQQVVRGDSAAYFCASSLGSATNEKLFFGSGTQLSVL.

This chain connects TRBV5-6 to TRBJ1-2; 7 bases fit TRBD1. The CDR3 is 15 residues long. Germline CDR1 and CDR2: SGHDT and YYEEEE. The J segment lost 5 bases and the V segment lost 4 bases, leaving 11 bases of the junction unmatched. CDR3 sequence (DNA): TGTGCCAGCAGCAAGACCGGGACAGCTATTTATGGCTACACCTTC. As protein: CASSKTGTAIYGYTF. Together with reference TRBV5-6 and TRBJ1-2, the CDR3 gives the full variable domain: DAGVTQSPTHLIKTRGQQVTLRCSPKSGHDTVSWYQQALGQGPQFIFQYYEEEERQRGNFPDRFSGHQFPNYSSELNVNALLLGDSALYLCASSKTGTAIYGYTFGSGTRLTVV.

The chain uses TRBV25-1 and TRBJ1-5; perhaps TRBD1 as D (5 bases). The V end lost 3 bases, the J end lost 5 bases, and 11 bases lay between the germline ends. The germline CDR1 and CDR2 sequences are MGHDK and SYGVNS. The CDR3 is made up of 14 amino acids. CDR3 nucleotides: TGTGCCAGCAGTGATAACAGGCACGATCAGCCCCAGCATTTT. It translates to CASSDNRHDQPQHF.

The V call is TRBV7-2, the J call TRBJ1-2, with 7 positions matching TRBD1. The CDR3 sequence is 13 residues long. CDR1 is SGHTA, CDR2 FQGNSA, per germline. The V segment lost 5 bases and the J segment 7 bases; nucleotides outside the gene matches: 7. Written as DNA, the CDR3 is TGTGCCAGCAGCACTTCAGGGGGAGGTGGCTACACCTTC. Encoded protein: CASSTSGGGGYTF.

The chain recombines TRBV4-1 with TRBJ2-1; 10 positions agree with TRBD2. With V trimmed by 0 bases and J by 9 bases, 11 bases remained unmatched. The CDR3 length is 17 residues. Germline CDR1 is MGHRA and CDR2 is YSYEKL. CDR3 protein: CASSQDQAGGPPVEQFF. CDR3 DNA sequence: TGCGCCAGCAGCCAAGATCAAGCGGGGGGGCCCCCGGTTGAGCAGTTCTTC.

J is TRBJ2-7 and V is TRBV5-1; the D call may be TRBD1 or TRBD2 (5 bases each). The length of the CDR3 is 15 residues. Trimming stripped 0 bases from V and 2 bases from J, with 12 bases between. Germline loops: CDR1 SGHRS, CDR2 YFSETQ. The CDR3 nucleotides are TGCGCCAGCAGCTTGGGAGGGGCCCAAACCTACGAGCAGTACGTC. Protein sequence: CASSLGGAQTYEQYV.

This chain links TRBV20-1 with TRBJ1-1, with a tentative D call TRBD1 (5 bases). The germline V and J ends were trimmed by 0 bases and 2 bases, with 13 bases remaining between them. The CDR3 sequence is 15 residues long. Germline CDR1 DFQATT, CDR2 SNEGSKA (reference sequence). CDR3 residues: CSARDRGTENTEAFF. CDR3 sequence (DNA): TGCAGTGCTAGAGATCGGGGGACTGAAAACACTGAAGCTTTCTTT.

The J gene is TRBJ2-2, the V gene TRBV7-3; TRBD2 matches at 7 bases. Trimming cost V 5 bases and J 1 base; bases outside gene matches: 7. The CDR3 spans 16 residues. CDR1 and CDR2 from the germline V gene are SGHTA and FQGTGA. The CDR3 loop reads CASSPRGLQNTGELFF. CDR3 sequence (DNA): TGTGCCAGCAGCCCTAGGGGACTACAGAACACCGGGGAGCTGTTTTTT.

The J gene is TRBJ2-1, the V gene TRBV6-1; TRBD2 matches at 15 bases. Looked up from germline, CDR1 is MNHNS and CDR2 is SASEGT. CDR3 length: 16 amino acids. Trimming removed 6 bases from V and 6 bases from J; junction bases left unmatched: 6. The CDR3 coding sequence is TGTGCCAGCAGACGGGGGACTAGCGGGGGGAGCAATGAGCAGTTCTTC. This translates into CASRRGTSGGSNEQFF.

This chain's CDR3 is CASRVPPGQGIRNEQFF. The CDR3 bases are TGTGCCAGCAGAGTACCCCCGGGACAGGGGATCCGGAATGAGCAGTTCTTC. The chain joins TRBV28 to TRBJ2-1; 10 bases fit TRBD1. The ends lost 6 bases at V and 7 bases at J; junction bases unmatched: 15. There are 17 residues in the CDR3. The germline gives CDR1 MDHEN, CDR2 SYDVKM.